Sequencing of this T cell receptor (beta chain) was carried out in a study of blood T cell repertoires in COVID-19. Using immunoSEQ multiplex PCR, the repertoire was profiled, and TCRdb retains in-frame clones only, with some absent. The table shows 240,000 or so clones, with roughly 90% occurring only once. CDR3 size: 15 residues. J was trimmed by 13 bases and V by 1 base; bases with no gene match: 10. Germline V CDR1 and CDR2: SEHNR, FQNEAQ (reference sequence). This chain joins TRBV7-9 and TRBJ1-6; TRBD1 agrees at 7 bases. Sequences were obtained from PBMCs or T cells enriched from blood (not recorded which). The source of this sequence is a man in his forties who had recovered from COVID-19. CDR3 amino acids: CASSLDGDSSAPLHF. The CDR3 DNA reads TGTGCCAGCAGCTTAGACGGGGACAGCTCCGCTCCCCTCCACTTT.